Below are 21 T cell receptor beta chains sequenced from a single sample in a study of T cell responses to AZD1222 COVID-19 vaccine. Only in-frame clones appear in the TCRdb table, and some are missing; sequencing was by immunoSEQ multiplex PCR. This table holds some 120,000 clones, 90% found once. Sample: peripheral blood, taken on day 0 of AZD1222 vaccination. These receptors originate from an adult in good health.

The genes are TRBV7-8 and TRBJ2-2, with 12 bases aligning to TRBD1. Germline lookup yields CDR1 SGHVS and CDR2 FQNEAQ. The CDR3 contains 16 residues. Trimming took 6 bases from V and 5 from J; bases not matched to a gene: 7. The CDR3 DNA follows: TGTGCCAGCAGATACGGGACAGGGGGCTATACCGGGGAGCTGTTTTTT. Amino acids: CASRYGTGGYTGELFF.

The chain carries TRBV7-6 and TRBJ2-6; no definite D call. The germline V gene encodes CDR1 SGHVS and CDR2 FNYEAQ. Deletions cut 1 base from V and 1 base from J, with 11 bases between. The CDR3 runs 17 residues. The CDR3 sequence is CASSLEGFGSGANVLTF. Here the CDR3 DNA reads TGTGCCAGCAGCTTAGAGGGTTTTGGTTCTGGGGCCAACGTCCTGACTTTC.

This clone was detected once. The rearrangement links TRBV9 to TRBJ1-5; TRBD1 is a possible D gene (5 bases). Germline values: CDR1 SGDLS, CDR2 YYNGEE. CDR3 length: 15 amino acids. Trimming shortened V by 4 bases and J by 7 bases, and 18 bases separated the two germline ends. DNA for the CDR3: TGTGCCAGCAGCCCCGGGGGGGTTTTTAGCCAGCCCCAGCATTTT. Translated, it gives CASSPGGVFSQPQHF.

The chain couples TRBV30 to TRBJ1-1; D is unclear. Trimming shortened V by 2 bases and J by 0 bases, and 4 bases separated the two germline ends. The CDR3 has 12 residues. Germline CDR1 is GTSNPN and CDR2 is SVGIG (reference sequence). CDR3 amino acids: CAWSLMNTEAFF. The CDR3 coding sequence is TGTGCCTGGAGTCTGATGAACACTGAAGCTTTCTTT.

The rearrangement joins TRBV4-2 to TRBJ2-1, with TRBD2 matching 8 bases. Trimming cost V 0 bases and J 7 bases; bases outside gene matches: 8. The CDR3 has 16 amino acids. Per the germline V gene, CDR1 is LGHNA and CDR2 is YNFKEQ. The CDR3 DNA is TGTGCCAGCAGCCAAGATAGGCGGGGGGTTACGAATGAGCAGTTCTTC. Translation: CASSQDRRGVTNEQFF.

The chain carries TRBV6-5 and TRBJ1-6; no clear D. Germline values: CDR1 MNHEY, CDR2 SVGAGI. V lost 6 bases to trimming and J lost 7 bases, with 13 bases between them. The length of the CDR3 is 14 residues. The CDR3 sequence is CASSLRIENSPLHF. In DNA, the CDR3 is TGTGCCAGCAGCCTCAGGATAGAAAATTCACCCCTCCACTTT.

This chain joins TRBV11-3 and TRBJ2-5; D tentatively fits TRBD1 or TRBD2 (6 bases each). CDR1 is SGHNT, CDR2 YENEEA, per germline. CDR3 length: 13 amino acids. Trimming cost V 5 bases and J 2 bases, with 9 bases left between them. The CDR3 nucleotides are TGTGCCAGCAGCCGGGGGCATCAAGAGACCCAGTACTTC. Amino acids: CASSRGHQETQYF.

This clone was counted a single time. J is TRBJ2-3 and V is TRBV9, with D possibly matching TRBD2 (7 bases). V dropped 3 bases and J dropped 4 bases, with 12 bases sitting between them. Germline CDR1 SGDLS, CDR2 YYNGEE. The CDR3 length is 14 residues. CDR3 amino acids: CASSGGGGADTQYF. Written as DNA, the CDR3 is TGTGCCAGCAGCGGGGGAGGGGGGGCAGATACGCAGTATTTT.

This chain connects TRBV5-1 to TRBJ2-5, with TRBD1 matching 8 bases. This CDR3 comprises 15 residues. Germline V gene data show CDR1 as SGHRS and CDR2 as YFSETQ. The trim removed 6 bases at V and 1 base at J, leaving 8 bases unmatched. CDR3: CASKEAGGLQETQYF. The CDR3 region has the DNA TGCGCCAGCAAGGAGGCAGGGGGCCTCCAAGAGACCCAGTACTTC.

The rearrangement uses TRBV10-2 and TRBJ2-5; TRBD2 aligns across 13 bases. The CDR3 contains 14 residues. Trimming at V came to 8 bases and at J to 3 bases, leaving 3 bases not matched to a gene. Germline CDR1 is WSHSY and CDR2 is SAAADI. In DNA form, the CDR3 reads TGCGCCAGCCAAGGACTAGCGGGAGAAGAGACCCAGTACTTC. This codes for CASQGLAGEETQYF.

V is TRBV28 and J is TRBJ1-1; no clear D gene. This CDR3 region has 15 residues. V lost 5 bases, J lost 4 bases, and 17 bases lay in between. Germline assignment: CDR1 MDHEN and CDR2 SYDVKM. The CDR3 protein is CASSPLLRRGTEAFF. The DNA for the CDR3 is TGTGCCAGCAGTCCCCTCCTTAGACGGGGCACTGAAGCTTTCTTT.

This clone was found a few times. CDR3 DNA: TGTGCCAGCAGCCAAACACAGGGGAGGAATGAAAAACTGTTTTTT. The encoded protein is CASSQTQGRNEKLFF. The chain recombines TRBV6-5 with TRBJ1-4, with 7 bases aligning to TRBD1. Germline CDR1 reads MNHEY; CDR2 reads SVGAGI. This CDR3 is 15 amino acids long. After removal of 6 bases from V and 5 bases from J, the junction contained 9 bases not matched to a gene.

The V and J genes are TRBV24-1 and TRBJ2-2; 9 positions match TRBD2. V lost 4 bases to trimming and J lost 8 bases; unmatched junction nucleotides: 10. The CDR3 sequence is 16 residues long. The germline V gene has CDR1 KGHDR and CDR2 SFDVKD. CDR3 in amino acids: CATSDQTTSGWGELFF. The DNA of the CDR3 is TGTGCCACCAGTGACCAGACCACTAGCGGGTGGGGGGAGCTGTTTTTT.

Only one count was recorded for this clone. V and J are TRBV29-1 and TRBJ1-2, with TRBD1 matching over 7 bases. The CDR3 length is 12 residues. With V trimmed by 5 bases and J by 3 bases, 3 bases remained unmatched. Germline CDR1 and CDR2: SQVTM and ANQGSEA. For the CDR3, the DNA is TGCAGCGTTCGGGACAGACACTATGGCTACACCTTC. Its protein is CSVRDRHYGYTF. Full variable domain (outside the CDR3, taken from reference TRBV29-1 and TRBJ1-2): SAVISQKPSRDICQRGTSLTIQCQVDSQVTMMFWYRQQPGQSLTLIATANQGSEATYESGFVIDKFPISRPNLTFSTLTVSNMSPEDSSIYLCSVRDRHYGYTFGSGTRLTVV.

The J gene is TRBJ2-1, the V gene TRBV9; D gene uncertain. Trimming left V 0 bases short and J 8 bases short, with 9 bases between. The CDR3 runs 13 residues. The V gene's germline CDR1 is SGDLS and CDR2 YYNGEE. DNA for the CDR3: TGTGCCAGCAGCGTAGGGCTGGCATATGAGCAGTTCTTC. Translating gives CASSVGLAYEQFF.

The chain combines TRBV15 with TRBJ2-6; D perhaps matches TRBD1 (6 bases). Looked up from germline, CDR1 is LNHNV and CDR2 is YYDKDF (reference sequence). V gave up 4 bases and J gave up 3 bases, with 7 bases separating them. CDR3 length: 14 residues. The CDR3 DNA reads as TGTGCCACCAGCACAGGGGTTGGGGCCAACGTCCTGACTTTC. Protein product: CATSTGVGANVLTF.

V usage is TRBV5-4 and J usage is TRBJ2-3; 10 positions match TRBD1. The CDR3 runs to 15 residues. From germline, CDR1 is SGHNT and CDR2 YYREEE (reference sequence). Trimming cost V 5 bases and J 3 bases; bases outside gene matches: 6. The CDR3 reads CASSSRTGGTDTQYF. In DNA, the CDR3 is TGTGCCAGCAGTTCCCGGACAGGGGGTACAGATACGCAGTATTTT.

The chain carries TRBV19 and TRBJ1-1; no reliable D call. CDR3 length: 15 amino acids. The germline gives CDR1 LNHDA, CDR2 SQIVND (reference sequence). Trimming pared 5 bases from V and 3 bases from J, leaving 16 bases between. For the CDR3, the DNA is TGTGCCAGTAGTCCCCGTGGAGGGAAAGACACTGAAGCTTTCTTT. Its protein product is CASSPRGGKDTEAFF.

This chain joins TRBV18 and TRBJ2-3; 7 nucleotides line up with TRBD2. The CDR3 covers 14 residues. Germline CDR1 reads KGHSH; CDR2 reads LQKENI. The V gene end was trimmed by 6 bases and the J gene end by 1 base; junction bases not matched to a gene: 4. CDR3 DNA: TGTGCCAGCTCGCCTCGGGAGGGCACAGATACGCAGTATTTT. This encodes CASSPREGTDTQYF.

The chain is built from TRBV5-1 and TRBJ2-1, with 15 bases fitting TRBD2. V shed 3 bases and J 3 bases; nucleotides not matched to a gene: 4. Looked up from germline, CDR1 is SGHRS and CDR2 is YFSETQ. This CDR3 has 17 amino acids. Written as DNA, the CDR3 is TGCGCCAGCAGCTGGGGGGGACTAGCGGGAGGCTACAATGAGCAGTTCTTC. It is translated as CASSWGGLAGGYNEQFF.

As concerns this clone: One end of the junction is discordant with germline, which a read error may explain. The CDR3 is CASSSFNSPLHF. The CDR3 nucleotides are TGTGCCAGCAGTTCCTTTAATTCACCCCTCCACTTT. The chain recombines TRBV28 with TRBJ1-6; no firm D call. The CDR3 sequence is 12 residues long. Germline values: CDR1 MDHEN, CDR2 SYDVKM.